These 3 T cell receptor delta chains originate from one sample sequenced in a study of gamma-delta chains in newborns, infants, children. TCRdb re-called clones from the reads using CATT. The repertoire includes several thousand delta-chain clones, 38% of them detected once, and about 15% sits in the top ten. The specimen sequenced was blood. All receptors come from a child who received the measles vaccine.

About this clone: Being one base from a much bigger clone, this may be a read error. The rearrangement links TRDV1 to TRDJ1; 10 bases are shared with TRDD3. Looked up from germline, CDR1 is TSWWSYY and CDR2 is QGS. The length of the CDR3 is 22 residues. Trimming at V came to 5 bases and at J to 3 bases, leaving 27 bases not matched to a gene. CDR3 protein: CALGKIRQGTLWGIPVADKLIF. The CDR3 region has the DNA TGTGCTCTTGGGAAAATCCGCCAGGGGACGCTTTGGGGGATACCTGTCGCCGATAAACTCATCTTT.

Concerning this clone itself: A read error is possible here, since a much larger clone lies one base away. The chain is built from TRDV2 and TRDJ3; 9 positions agree with TRDD3. Germline CDR1 reads GEAIGNYY; CDR2 reads EKD. CDR3 length equals 19 residues. Here the CDR3 reads CARDTVLGESSWDTRQMFF. As DNA, the CDR3 is TGTGCCCGTGACACCGTACTGGGGGAGAGCTCCTGGGACACCCGACAGATGTTTTTC.

This clone was seen only a few times. A far larger clone is one nucleotide away, so this likely arose from a read error. The rearrangement uses TRDV1 and TRDJ1; 8 bases fit TRDD3. V was pared by 1 base and J by 3 bases, with 16 bases of the junction left unmatched. The CDR3 totals 19 residues. Germline values: CDR1 TSWWSYY, CDR2 QGS. The CDR3 protein is CALGEQAILGDEGSDKLIF. CDR3 DNA sequence: TGTGCTCTTGGGGAACAGGCCATATTGGGGGATGAGGGCTCCGATAAACTCATCTTT.